The next 2 T cell receptor beta chains were all read from a single sample in a study of blood T cell repertoires in COVID-19. The table came from immunoSEQ multiplex PCR; TCRdb's copy has only in-frame clones and leaves some out. The table includes fewer than 25,000 clones, over 70% detected once. Sample: peripheral blood. The receptors stem from a human donor with active COVID-19. The donor label of this sample is uncertain.

This chain links TRBV19 with TRBJ2-7; D perhaps matches TRBD1 (6 bases). This CDR3 has 13 amino acids. V lost 3 bases to trimming and J lost 7 bases, with 13 bases between them. Germline V lookup: CDR1 LNHDA, CDR2 SQIVND (reference sequence). CDR3 sequence: CASSIGGNWEQYF. The CDR3, as DNA: TGTGCCAGTAGTATTGGGGGCAATTGGGAGCAGTACTTC.

CDR3 sequence reads: CASSPPPGRNQPQHF. The CDR3 DNA is TGTGCCAGTAGTCCCCCCCCAGGCCGGAATCAGCCCCAGCATTTT. The chain employs TRBV19 and TRBJ1-5; D is uncertain. The germline V gene encodes CDR1 LNHDA and CDR2 SQIVND (reference sequence). This CDR3 region has 15 residues. The germline V and J ends were trimmed by 5 bases and 4 bases, with 15 bases remaining between them.